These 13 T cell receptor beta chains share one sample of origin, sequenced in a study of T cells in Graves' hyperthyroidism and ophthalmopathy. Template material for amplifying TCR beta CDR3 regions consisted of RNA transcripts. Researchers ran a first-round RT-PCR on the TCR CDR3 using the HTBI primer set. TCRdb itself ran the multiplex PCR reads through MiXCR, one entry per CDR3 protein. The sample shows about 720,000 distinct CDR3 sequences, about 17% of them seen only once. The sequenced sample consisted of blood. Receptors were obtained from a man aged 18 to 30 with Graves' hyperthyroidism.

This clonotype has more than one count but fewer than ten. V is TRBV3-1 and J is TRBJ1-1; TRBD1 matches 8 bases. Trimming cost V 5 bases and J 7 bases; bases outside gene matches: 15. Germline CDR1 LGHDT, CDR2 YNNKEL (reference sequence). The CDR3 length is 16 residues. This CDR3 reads CASSTARAGGFGEAFF. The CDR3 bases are TGTGCCAGCAGCACCGCCCGAGCAGGGGGCTTTGGTGAAGCTTTCTTT. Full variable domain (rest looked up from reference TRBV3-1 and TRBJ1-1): DTAVSQTPKYLVTQMGNDKSIKCEQNLGHDTMYWYKQDSKKFLKIMFSYNNKELIINETVPNRFSPKSPDKAHLNLHINSLELGDSAVYFCASSTARAGGFGEAFFGQGTRLTVV.

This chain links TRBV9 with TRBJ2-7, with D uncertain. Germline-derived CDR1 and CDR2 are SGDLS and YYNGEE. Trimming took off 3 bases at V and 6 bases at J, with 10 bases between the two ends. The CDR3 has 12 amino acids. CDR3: CASSARLGEQYF. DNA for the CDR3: TGTGCCAGCAGCGCCCGGTTGGGCGAGCAGTACTTC.

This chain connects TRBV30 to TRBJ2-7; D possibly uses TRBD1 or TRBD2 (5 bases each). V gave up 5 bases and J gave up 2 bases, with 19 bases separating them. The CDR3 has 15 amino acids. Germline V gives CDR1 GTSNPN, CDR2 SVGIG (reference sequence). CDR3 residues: CAWAFERGVPYEQYF. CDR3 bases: TGTGCCTGGGCCTTTGAACGGGGCGTCCCCTACGAGCAGTACTTC.

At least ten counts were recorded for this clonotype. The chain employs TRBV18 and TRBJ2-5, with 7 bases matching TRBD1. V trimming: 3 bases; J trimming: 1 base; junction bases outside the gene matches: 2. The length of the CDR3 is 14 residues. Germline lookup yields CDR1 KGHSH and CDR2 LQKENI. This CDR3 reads CASSPDRTQETQYF. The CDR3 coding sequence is TGTGCCAGCTCACCGGACAGGACCCAAGAGACCCAGTACTTC. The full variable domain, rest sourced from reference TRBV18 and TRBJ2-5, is NAGVMQNPRHLVRRRGQEARLRCSPMKGHSHVYWYRQLPEEGLKFMVYLQKENIIDESGMPKERFSAEFPKEGPSILRIQQVVRGDSAAYFCASSPDRTQETQYFGPGTRLLVL.

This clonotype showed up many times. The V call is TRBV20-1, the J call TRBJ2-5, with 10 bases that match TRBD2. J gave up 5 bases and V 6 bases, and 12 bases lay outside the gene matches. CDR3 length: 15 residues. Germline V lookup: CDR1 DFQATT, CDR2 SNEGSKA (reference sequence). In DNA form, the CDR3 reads TGCAGTGCACCGGACCCGACTAGCGGGCCCGAGACCCAGTACTTC. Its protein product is CSAPDPTSGPETQYF.

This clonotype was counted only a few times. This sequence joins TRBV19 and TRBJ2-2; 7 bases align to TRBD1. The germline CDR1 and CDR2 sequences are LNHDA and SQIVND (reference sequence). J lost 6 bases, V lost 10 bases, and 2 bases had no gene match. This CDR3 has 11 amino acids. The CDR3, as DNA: TGTGCCACCGGGACAGCCGGGGAGCTGTTTTTT. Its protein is CATGTAGELFF.

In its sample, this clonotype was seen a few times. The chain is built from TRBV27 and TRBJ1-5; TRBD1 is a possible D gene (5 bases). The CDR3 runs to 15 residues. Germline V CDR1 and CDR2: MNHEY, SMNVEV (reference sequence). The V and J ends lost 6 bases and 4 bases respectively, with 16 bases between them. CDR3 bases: TGTGCCAGCAGACAGGACTGGGCAGGAAATCAGCCCCAGCATTTT. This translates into CASRQDWAGNQPQHF.

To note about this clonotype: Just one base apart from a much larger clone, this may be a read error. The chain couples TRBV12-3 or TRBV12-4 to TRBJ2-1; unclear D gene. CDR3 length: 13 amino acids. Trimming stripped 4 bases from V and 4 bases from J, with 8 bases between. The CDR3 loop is CASSSDKYNEQFF. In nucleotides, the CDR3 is TGTGCCAGCAGTTCAGACAAGTACAATGAGCAGTTCTTC.

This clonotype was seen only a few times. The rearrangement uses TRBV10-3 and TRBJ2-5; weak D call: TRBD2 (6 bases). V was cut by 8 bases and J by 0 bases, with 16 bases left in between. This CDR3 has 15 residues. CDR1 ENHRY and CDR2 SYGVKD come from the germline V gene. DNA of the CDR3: TGTGCCATCGGGACTGCTGGAACCTACCAAGAGACCCAGTACTTC. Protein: CAIGTAGTYQETQYF.

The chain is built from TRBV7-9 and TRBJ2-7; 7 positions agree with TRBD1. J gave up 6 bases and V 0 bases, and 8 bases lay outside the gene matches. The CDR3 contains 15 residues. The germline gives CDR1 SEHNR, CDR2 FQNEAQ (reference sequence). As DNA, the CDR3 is TGTGCCAGCAGCTTAGCGGCGACAGGGATCGGCGAGCAGTACTTC. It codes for CASSLAATGIGEQYF. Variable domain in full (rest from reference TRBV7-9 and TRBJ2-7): DTGVSQNPRHKITKRGQNVTFRCDPISEHNRLYWYRQTLGQGPEFLTYFQNEAQLEKSRLLSDRFSAERPKGSFSTLEIQRTEQGDSAMYLCASSLAATGIGEQYFGPGTRLTVT.

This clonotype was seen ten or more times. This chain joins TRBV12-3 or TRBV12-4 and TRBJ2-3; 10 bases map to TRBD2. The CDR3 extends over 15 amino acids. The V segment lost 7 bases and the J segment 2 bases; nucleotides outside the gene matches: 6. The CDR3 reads CASNKAGGYTDTQYF. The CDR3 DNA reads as TGTGCCAGCAACAAAGCGGGAGGGTACACAGATACGCAGTATTTT.

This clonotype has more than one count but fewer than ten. DNA for the CDR3: TGTGCCAGCAGTTACTCATCTAGCGGGATTAGCACAGATACGCAGTATTTT. Translation gives CASSYSSSGISTDTQYF. The chain is built from TRBV6-2 or TRBV6-3 and TRBJ2-3, with 9 bases that match TRBD2. The CDR3 totals 17 residues. V dropped 0 bases and J dropped 0; count of bases not matched to a gene: 4. Germline values: CDR1 MNHEY, CDR2 SVGEGT.

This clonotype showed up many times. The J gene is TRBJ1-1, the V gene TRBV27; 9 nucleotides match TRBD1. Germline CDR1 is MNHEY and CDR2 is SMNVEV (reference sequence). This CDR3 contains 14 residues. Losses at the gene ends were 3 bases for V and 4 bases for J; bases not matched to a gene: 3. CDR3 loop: CASSFETGGTEAFF. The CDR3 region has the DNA TGTGCCAGCAGTTTCGAGACAGGGGGCACTGAAGCTTTCTTT.